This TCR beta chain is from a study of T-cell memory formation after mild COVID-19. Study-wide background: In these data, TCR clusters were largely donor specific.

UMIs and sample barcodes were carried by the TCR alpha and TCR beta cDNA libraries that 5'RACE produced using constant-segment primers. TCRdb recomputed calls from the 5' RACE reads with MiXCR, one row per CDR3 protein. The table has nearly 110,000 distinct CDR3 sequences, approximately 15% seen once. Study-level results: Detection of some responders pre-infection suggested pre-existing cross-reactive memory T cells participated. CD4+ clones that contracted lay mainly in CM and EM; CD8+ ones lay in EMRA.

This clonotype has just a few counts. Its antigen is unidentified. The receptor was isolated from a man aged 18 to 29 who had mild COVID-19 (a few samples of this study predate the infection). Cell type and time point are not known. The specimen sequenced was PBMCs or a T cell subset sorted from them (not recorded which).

The CDR3 is CASGWTGVSSYEQYV. The CDR3 region has the DNA TGTGCTAGTGGTTGGACAGGGGTGAGCTCCTACGAGCAGTACGTC. The chain carries TRBV12-5 and TRBJ2-7; 9 bases align to TRBD1. The V and J ends lost 4 bases and 0 bases, in that order; junction bases with no gene match: 4. Per germline, CDR1 LGHNT and CDR2 FRNRAP. The CDR3 is 15 residues long.